A single sample is the source of the 22 T cell receptor beta chains below, sequenced in a study of radiotherapy plus CTLA-4 blockade in lung cancer. The data were produced by immunoSEQ multiplex PCR, yet TCRdb's version contains in-frame clones alone and is incomplete. Of approximately 72,000 clones in the sample, around 80% are singletons; the top ten hold less than 7.5%. This material consisted of peripheral blood, taken from a patient treated with radiotherapy plus ipilimumab. These receptors came from a human donor with non-small cell lung cancer who had a complete response to radiotherapy plus ipilimumab.

A word on this clone: This sample includes further DNA sequences coding for the same CDR3. V gene TRBV18 combines with J gene TRBJ2-5, with 7 bases that match TRBD2. Germline-derived CDR1 and CDR2 are KGHSH and LQKENI. The CDR3 loop spans 13 amino acids. The junction had 2 bases not matched to a gene; V was cut back by 2 bases and J by 5 bases. CDR3 amino acids: CASSPRGGETQYF. The CDR3 DNA sequence: TGTGCCAGCTCACCAAGGGGAGGGGAGACCCAGTACTTC.

V usage is TRBV9 and J usage is TRBJ2-7, with D uncertain. Germline CDR1 reads SGDLS; CDR2 reads YYNGEE. This CDR3 is built from 14 residues. V was pared by 4 bases and J by 3 bases, with 14 bases between. The CDR3 loop reads CASSPTGSSYEQYF. CDR3 DNA sequence: TGTGCCAGCAGCCCTACCGGGTCCAGCTACGAGCAGTACTTC.

This clone has just one count. This chain links TRBV9 with TRBJ1-1; the D is unclear. Trimming took off 0 bases at V and 4 bases at J, with 10 bases between the two ends. The CDR3 length is 14 residues. Germline lookup yields CDR1 SGDLS and CDR2 YYNGEE. The CDR3 region has the DNA TGTGCCAGCAGCGTAGACGGGTACAGCACTGAAGCTTTCTTT. Its translation: CASSVDGYSTEAFF.

This chain connects TRBV7-2 to TRBJ2-4, with TRBD1 matching over 10 bases. The CDR3 covers 14 residues. Per germline, CDR1 SGHTA and CDR2 FQGNSA. V lost 5 bases to trimming and J lost 6 bases; unmatched junction nucleotides: 4. The CDR3 is CASSPRTGGNIQYF. The DNA for the CDR3 is TGTGCCAGCAGCCCTCGGACAGGGGGAAACATTCAGTACTTC.

On this clone: An end of the junction differs from the germline gene, which may be a read error. This sample includes further DNA sequences coding for the same CDR3. The chain combines TRBV27 with TRBJ1-2, with 11 bases fitting TRBD1. The CDR3 is 17 amino acids. The germline V gene encodes CDR1 MNHEY and CDR2 SMNVEV (reference sequence). The DNA of the CDR3 is TGTGCCAGCAGTTTCCGGACAGGGGGCATAGGGTACTATGGCTACACTTTC. Translated, it gives CASSFRTGGIGYYGYTF.

The CDR3 is CATSRTGFNQPQHF. The CDR3 DNA is TGTGCCACCAGCAGGACAGGGTTTAATCAGCCCCAGCATTTT. V gene TRBV15 combines with J gene TRBJ1-5, with TRBD1 identical over 7 bases. CDR1 LNHNV and CDR2 YYDKDF come from the germline V gene (reference sequence). The V and J ends lost 3 bases and 4 bases, in that order; junction bases with no gene match: 3. There are 14 residues in the CDR3.

The chain couples TRBV5-1 to TRBJ2-5; possible D gene TRBD1, 6 bases. Trimming shortened V by 0 bases and J by 4 bases, and 16 bases separated the two germline ends. CDR3 length equals 16 residues. Germline assignment: CDR1 SGHRS and CDR2 YFSETQ. The CDR3 protein is CASSLDVGGSGETQYF. In nucleotides, the CDR3 is TGCGCCAGCAGCTTGGATGTAGGGGGATCCGGAGAGACCCAGTACTTC.

V gene TRBV29-1 combines with J gene TRBJ2-1; TRBD2 agrees at 7 bases. The V gene end was trimmed by 7 bases and the J gene end by 2 bases; junction bases not matched to a gene: 14. CDR1 is SQVTM, CDR2 ANQGSEA, per germline. CDR3 size: 16 residues. CDR3 protein: CSAEGRAGLTYNEQFF. The DNA for the CDR3 is TGCAGCGCCGAGGGACGAGCGGGGCTTACCTACAATGAGCAGTTCTTC.

This chain uses TRBV6-5 with TRBJ2-2; D gene ambiguous. The CDR3 has 14 residues. CDR1 is MNHEY and CDR2 is SVGAGI in the germline V gene. V was clipped by 6 bases and J by 0 bases, with 8 bases between them. CDR3 bases: TGTGCCAGCAGCCCCGCGGCGAACACCGGGGAGCTGTTTTTT. It translates to CASSPAANTGELFF.

This chain links TRBV5-8 with TRBJ2-1, with D tentatively TRBD1 (6 bases). Germline assignment: CDR1 SGHTS and CDR2 YDEGEE. V dropped 6 bases and J dropped 9 bases, with 22 bases sitting between them. This CDR3 region has 15 residues. CDR3: CASTRLPRGQREQFF. Written as DNA, the CDR3 is TGTGCCAGCACCCGTTTACCCAGGGGTCAGCGTGAGCAGTTCTTC.

The chain joins TRBV4-1 to TRBJ2-5; D unresolved. V lost 7 bases to trimming and J lost 5 bases, with 17 bases between them. This CDR3 has 14 amino acids. The germline V gene has CDR1 MGHRA and CDR2 YSYEKL. The DNA of the CDR3 is TGCGCCAGCAAAGTGAGGTTTAATTGGGAGACCCAGTACTTC. Its protein product is CASKVRFNWETQYF.

This clone was detected only a few times. The chain links TRBV18 to TRBJ2-7; D unclear. V lost 3 bases and J lost 5, with 14 bases in between. CDR1 is KGHSH and CDR2 is LQKENI in the germline V gene. The CDR3 extends over 14 amino acids. The CDR3 nucleotides read TGTGCCAGCTCACCGGCAGGTTTTAGTAACGAGCAGTACGTC. It codes for CASSPAGFSNEQYV.

The CDR3, as DNA: TGTGCCAGCTCAACGGGGGGGAGGGGAGCCTACGAGCAGTACTTC. Its translation: CASSTGGRGAYEQYF. The chain employs TRBV18 and TRBJ2-7; TRBD2 matches at 8 bases. CDR3 length: 15 amino acids. Trimming removed 5 bases from V and 2 bases from J; junction bases left unmatched: 8. CDR1 KGHSH and CDR2 LQKENI come from the germline V gene.

This clone appeared a few times. The CDR3 region has the DNA TGTGCCAGCAGTTACTCGAGGGGGGGTAGTCAGCCCCAGCATTTT. This translates into CASSYSRGGSQPQHF. This chain connects TRBV6-5 to TRBJ1-5; a weak D match, TRBD1 (6 bases). Trimming pared 0 bases from V and 6 bases from J, leaving 12 bases between. Germline CDR1 and CDR2: MNHEY and SVGAGI. This CDR3 is 15 amino acids long.

The CDR3 spells CASSRTGVSTDTQYF. The CDR3 DNA reads TGTGCCAGCAGCCGGACAGGGGTTAGCACAGATACGCAGTATTTT. This chain uses TRBV27 with TRBJ2-3; 9 bases are a match to TRBD1. Losses at the gene ends were 6 bases for V and 0 bases for J; bases not matched to a gene: 4. The CDR3 runs 15 residues. The germline V gene encodes CDR1 MNHEY and CDR2 SMNVEV (reference sequence).

This clone was seen only once. This chain joins TRBV19 and TRBJ2-1; D might be TRBD2 (6 bases). CDR1 and CDR2 (germline): LNHDA, SQIVND (reference sequence). The CDR3 has 17 residues. V was trimmed by 3 bases and J by 4 bases, leaving 19 bases between them. In nucleotides, the CDR3 is TGTGCCAGTAGTATTCATGGCGGAAGGGACTCTTACAATGAGCAGTTCTTC. It encodes CASSIHGGRDSYNEQFF.

This clone came up a few times. In DNA form, the CDR3 reads TGTGCCAGCAGCTGGGGGCTCCTGGGCTACACCTTC. This gives the protein CASSWGLLGYTF. The genes are TRBV5-4 and TRBJ1-2; weak D call: TRBD1 (6 bases). The germline gives CDR1 SGHNT, CDR2 YYREEE (reference sequence). V was clipped by 3 bases and J by 8 bases, with 11 bases between them. The CDR3 spans 12 residues.

This clone was counted only a few times. The chain has TRBV6-1 and TRBJ2-1, with D tentatively TRBD1 or TRBD2 (6 bases each). The CDR3 length is 17 residues. V shed 1 base and J shed 0 bases, with 13 bases lying between them. CDR1 and CDR2 (germline): MNHNS, SASEGT. The CDR3, as DNA: TGTGCCAGCAGTGAAGAGGGGGGCGGTGCCTCCTACAATGAGCAGTTCTTC. This encodes CASSEEGGGASYNEQFF.

The rearrangement links TRBV6-5 to TRBJ2-7; 7 bases are a match to TRBD1. The trim removed 5 bases at V and 12 bases at J, leaving 16 bases unmatched. Per germline, CDR1 MNHEY and CDR2 SVGAGI. The CDR3 is made up of 14 amino acids. CDR3 coding DNA: TGTGCCAGCAGTACCGGGACAGTAGCAGGTTTGGCGTACTTC. This translates into CASSTGTVAGLAYF.

V gene TRBV5-4 combines with J gene TRBJ2-5; 8 bases agree with TRBD2. CDR1 and CDR2 (germline): SGHNT, YYREEE (reference sequence). The CDR3 consists of 16 residues. Trimming at V came to 3 bases and at J to 0 bases, leaving 7 bases not matched to a gene. CDR3 sequence (DNA): TGTGCCAGCAGCTCGGGACTAGGGGGGTACCAAGAGACCCAGTACTTC. It translates to CASSSGLGGYQETQYF.

The CDR3 is CASSWEATVTGELFF. The CDR3 coding sequence is TGTGCCAGCAGCTGGGAAGCTACGGTCACCGGGGAGCTGTTTTTT. The chain has TRBV5-4 and TRBJ2-2; D is unclear. This CDR3 is 15 amino acids long. Germline assignment: CDR1 SGHNT and CDR2 YYREEE (reference sequence). Trimming shortened V by 3 bases and J by 4 bases, and 13 bases separated the two germline ends. Full variable domain (remainder filled in from reference TRBV5-4 and TRBJ2-2): ETGVTQSPTHLIKTRGQQVTLRCSSQSGHNTVSWYQQALGQGPQFIFQYYREEENGRGNFPPRFSGLQFPNYSSELNVNALELDDSALYLCASSWEATVTGELFFGEGSRLTVL.

The chain links TRBV4-1 to TRBJ2-1; TRBD1 aligns across 7 bases. The CDR3 is 14 residues long. Per germline, CDR1 MGHRA and CDR2 YSYEKL. With V trimmed by 2 bases and J by 10 bases, 8 bases remained unmatched. The CDR3 spells CASSQPHRGREQFF. CDR3 nucleotide sequence: TGCGCCAGCAGCCAACCTCACAGGGGTAGGGAGCAGTTCTTC.